Following are 20 T cell receptor beta chains from one sample sequenced in a study of identical twins. TCRdb fed the 5' RACE reads into MiXCR, producing one record per CDR3 protein. The sample comprises 690,000 or so distinct CDR3 sequences, 8.5% to 9.5% of which are singletons, and about 0.98% rests with the top ten. These sequences were also reported in another study, on yellow fever vaccine responses in identical twins.

Source material: PBMCs. The receptors originated from a woman younger than 35 in good health.

This clonotype has at least ten counts. The chain has TRBV12-3 or TRBV12-4 and TRBJ2-4; TRBD1 matches 10 bases. The CDR3 runs to 16 residues. Trimming removed 6 bases from V and 8 bases from J; junction bases left unmatched: 13. This CDR3 reads CASSPPGTGVRDIQYF. CDR3 sequence (DNA): TGTGCCAGCAGCCCACCCGGGACAGGGGTTCGGGACATTCAGTACTTC.

This clonotype was counted only a few times. The CDR3 DNA is TGTGCCAGCAGCCAAGAAAGGCAGGGGGTTGTTGGCACTGAAGCTTTCTTT. It encodes CASSQERQGVVGTEAFF. The chain couples TRBV3-1 to TRBJ1-1, with 7 bases matching TRBD1. CDR3 size: 17 residues. From germline, CDR1 is LGHDT and CDR2 YNNKEL (reference sequence). With 0 bases clipped from V and 4 bases from J, the junction kept 11 bases outside the gene matches. Together with reference TRBV3-1 and TRBJ1-1, the CDR3 gives the full variable domain: DTAVSQTPKYLVTQMGNDKSIKCEQNLGHDTMYWYKQDSKKFLKIMFSYNNKELIINETVPNRFSPKSPDKAHLNLHINSLELGDSAVYFCASSQERQGVVGTEAFFGQGTRLTVV.

This chain links TRBV4-1 with TRBJ1-1, with D uncertain. Looked up from germline, CDR1 is MGHRA and CDR2 is YSYEKL. The CDR3 length is 14 residues. V lost 2 bases, J lost 0 bases, and 7 bases lay in between. The CDR3 region is CASSQWTVNTEAFF. DNA of the CDR3: TGCGCCAGCAGCCAATGGACGGTGAACACTGAAGCTTTCTTT.

The V call is TRBV24-1, the J call TRBJ2-5; D is unresolved. CDR3 length: 14 residues. Per germline, CDR1 KGHDR and CDR2 SFDVKD. V was pared by 6 bases and J by 2 bases, with 12 bases between. The CDR3 DNA follows: TGTGCCACCAGTACCGGAACAGCACAAGAGACCCAGTACTTC. Translated, it gives CATSTGTAQETQYF.

This clonotype has more than one count but fewer than ten. The J gene is TRBJ2-7, the V gene TRBV2, with TRBD2 identical over 7 bases. After removal of 3 bases from V and 1 base from J, the junction contained 6 bases not matched to a gene. From germline, CDR1 is SNHLY and CDR2 FYNNEI. There are 15 residues in the CDR3. CDR3 DNA sequence: TGTGCCAGCAGTGATCAGCCTAGCGGATCCTACGAGCAGTACTTC. Protein: CASSDQPSGSYEQYF.

V usage is TRBV6-2 or TRBV6-3 and J usage is TRBJ2-7; 7 nucleotides line up with TRBD2. This CDR3 comprises 13 residues. Germline V lookup: CDR1 MNHEY, CDR2 SVGEGT. V lost 8 bases to trimming and J lost 6 bases; unmatched junction nucleotides: 10. The chain's CDR3 is CASEAGAGIEQYF. CDR3 bases: TGTGCCAGCGAGGCGGGAGCAGGAATCGAGCAGTACTTC.

This clonotype was recorded a few times. This chain uses TRBV7-9 with TRBJ2-1; D might be TRBD1 (5 bases). The germline CDR1 and CDR2 sequences are SEHNR and FQNEAQ (reference sequence). Deletions cut 6 bases from V and 6 bases from J, with 12 bases between. The CDR3 spans 13 residues. The CDR3 region has the DNA TGTGCCAGCAGTTGGGGCTCTCCCAATGAGCAGTTCTTC. The encoded protein is CASSWGSPNEQFF.

Ten or more counts support this clonotype. The CDR3 region has the DNA TGTGCCAGCAGTGATCAAGGAGGGAGCTACGAGCAGTACTTC. Translation gives CASSDQGGSYEQYF. The rearrangement uses TRBV25-1 and TRBJ2-7; D possibly corresponds to TRBD2 (6 bases). The CDR3 is made up of 14 amino acids. Germline CDR1 is MGHDK and CDR2 is SYGVNS. Trimming cost V 3 bases and J 3 bases, with 12 bases left between them.

This clonotype was detected a few times. V is TRBV11-1 and J is TRBJ2-3; 10 bases are a match to TRBD2. The CDR3 loop spans 20 amino acids. Germline CDR1 SGHAT, CDR2 FQDESV (reference sequence). J was trimmed by 2 bases and V by 4 bases; bases with no gene match: 18. The CDR3: CASSYPLLGLAGAHTDTQYF. CDR3 bases: TGTGCCAGCAGCTACCCTTTGTTAGGTCTAGCGGGGGCCCACACAGATACGCAGTATTTT.

V is TRBV20-1 and J is TRBJ2-7; D gene ambiguous. Trimming stripped 4 bases from V and 0 bases from J, with 7 bases between. The CDR3 extends over 12 amino acids. CDR1 and CDR2 from the germline V gene are DFQATT and SNEGSKA (reference sequence). The CDR3 sequence: CSANTNSYEQYF. In DNA, the CDR3 is TGCAGTGCTAATACTAACTCCTACGAGCAGTACTTC.

The chain employs TRBV7-9 and TRBJ2-2, with D maybe TRBD1 (5 bases). V was pared by 7 bases and J by 0 bases, with 18 bases between. The length of the CDR3 is 17 residues. Germline CDR1 SEHNR, CDR2 FQNEAQ (reference sequence). The CDR3: CASTWGREKANTGELFF. The CDR3 nucleotides read TGTGCCAGCACCTGGGGCAGGGAAAAGGCGAACACCGGGGAGCTGTTTTTT.

This clonotype was seen once. A much larger clonotype is one base distant, so this may be a read error. This chain joins TRBV7-2 and TRBJ2-7, with TRBD1 matching 9 bases. CDR3 length equals 14 residues. In germline, CDR1 is SGHTA, CDR2 FQGNSA. The CDR3 sequence is CASSTGQGSYEQHF. The CDR3 coding sequence is TGTGCCAGCAGCACCGGACAGGGGTCCTACGAGCAGCACTTC.

This clonotype was counted many times. The CDR3 protein is CASSRLLSAGELFF. The CDR3 coding sequence is TGTGCCAGCAGCCGATTATTATCGGCCGGGGAGCTGTTTTTT. The chain couples TRBV6-2 or TRBV6-3 to TRBJ2-2; D is undetermined. Germline loops: CDR1 MNHEY, CDR2 SVGEGT. This CDR3 comprises 14 residues. The ends were cut back, 6 bases at V and 6 bases at J, with 14 bases in the middle.

The rearrangement uses TRBV6-2 or TRBV6-3 and TRBJ2-5; TRBD2 matches 7 bases. CDR1 is MNHEY and CDR2 is SVGEGT in the germline V gene. Unmatched junction bases numbered 7, after V lost 4 bases and J lost 5 bases. The CDR3 has 14 residues. The CDR3 sequence: CASSLSAGVETQYF. CDR3 in DNA: TGTGCCAGCAGTTTGTCGGCGGGAGTGGAGACCCAGTACTTC.

On this clonotype: The junction does not match germline at one end; this may be a read error. The chain uses TRBV4-2 and TRBJ2-5; D is possibly TRBD1 (6 bases). The V gene's germline CDR1 is LGHNA and CDR2 YNFKEQ. The length of the CDR3 is 15 residues. The CDR3 spells CASSKERGGQETQYF. In nucleotides, the CDR3 is TGTGCCAGCAGCAAAGAAAGAGGGGGCCAAGAGACCCAGTACTTC.

This clonotype was observed many times. The chain couples TRBV14 to TRBJ1-2, with D maybe TRBD1 (5 bases). V was trimmed by 0 bases and J by 0 bases, leaving 8 bases between them. Per germline, CDR1 SGHDN and CDR2 FVKESK. The CDR3 sequence is 15 residues long. The CDR3 loop is CASSQDPTANYGYTF. The CDR3 nucleotides read TGTGCCAGCAGCCAAGATCCGACAGCTAACTATGGCTACACCTTC.

This clonotype has at least ten counts. V usage is TRBV6-1 and J usage is TRBJ2-2; TRBD2 matches at 7 bases. The V gene end was trimmed by 6 bases and the J gene end by 6 bases; junction bases not matched to a gene: 16. CDR1 is MNHNS, CDR2 SASEGT, per germline. The CDR3 spans 17 residues. The CDR3 DNA is TGTGCCAGCAGCCCCGCCCCTAGCGGATTATACTCCGGGGAGCTGTTTTTT. Translated: CASSPAPSGLYSGELFF.

This clonotype has only a few counts. This sequence joins TRBV28 and TRBJ1-2; D may be TRBD1 (5 bases). V was clipped by 3 bases and J by 7 bases, with 18 bases between them. CDR3 length: 15 amino acids. Germline V gene sequence: CDR1 MDHEN, CDR2 SYDVKM. Here the CDR3 reads CASSFPGRRSSGYTF. The CDR3 bases are TGTGCCAGCAGTTTCCCAGGGAGGCGTTCCTCTGGCTACACCTTC.

V usage is TRBV10-2 and J usage is TRBJ2-1; D perhaps matches TRBD2 (5 bases). Trimming removed 3 bases at V and 7 bases at J, with 19 bases between. This CDR3 is 16 amino acids long. Germline V lookup: CDR1 WSHSY, CDR2 SAAADI. CDR3 amino acids: CASSDPNSASYNEQFF. CDR3 sequence (DNA): TGCGCCAGCAGTGACCCCAACAGCGCTAGCTATAATGAGCAGTTCTTC.

The sample holds many counts of this clonotype. The chain is built from TRBV10-3 and TRBJ2-1; perhaps TRBD2 as D (6 bases). The germline V and J ends were trimmed by 0 bases and 9 bases, with 9 bases remaining between them. There are 13 residues in the CDR3. CDR1 and CDR2 (germline): ENHRY, SYGVKD. The CDR3 nucleotides are TGTGCCATCAGTGAGTCGCGGGGAGGTGAGCAGTTCTTC. It codes for CAISESRGGEQFF.